The following is a T cell receptor beta chain sequence with its context. The CDR3 length is 14 residues. The germline V and J ends were trimmed by 3 bases and 2 bases, with 5 bases remaining between them. The germline gives CDR1 MNHEY, CDR2 SVGAGI. The data were obtained in a study of T cells after yellow fever vaccination. TCRdb re-called the 5' RACE reads with MiXCR, one entry per CDR3 protein. In the table there are 610,000 or so distinct CDR3 sequences, more than 9% of which are singletons. Sequencing used PBMCs, obtained on the day of the yellow fever booster vaccination. This TCR was sampled from a man aged 30 to 39 who received the YFV17D yellow fever vaccine. The chain employs TRBV6-5 and TRBJ2-6, with D uncertain. This CDR3 reads CASSYSPGANVLTF. Written as DNA, the CDR3 is TGTGCCAGCAGTTATTCCCCTGGGGCCAACGTCCTGACTTTC.